The 8 T cell receptor beta chains below were found in one sample sequenced in a study of cytomegalovirus exposure and HLA in healthy donors. Assay: immunoSEQ multiplex PCR; the TCRdb copy retains only in-frame clones and omits some. The sample includes 100,000 to 150,000 clones, nearly 90% of them seen just once. Sequenced: PBMCs. The receptors derive from a man aged 25-40 years in good health and CMV-seronegative.

The V gene is TRBV10-3, the J gene TRBJ1-1, with D unresolved. Trimming shortened V by 2 bases and J by 10 bases, and 14 bases separated the two germline ends. There are 13 residues in the CDR3. The germline gives CDR1 ENHRY, CDR2 SYGVKD. The CDR3 loop is CAISEPALVAAFF. CDR3 DNA: TGTGCCATCAGTGAGCCCGCCCTGGTGGCAGCTTTCTTT.

This chain uses TRBV6-6 with TRBJ2-7; 9 bases fit TRBD1. Germline lookup yields CDR1 MNHNY and CDR2 SVGAGI (reference sequence). Trimming at V came to 6 bases and at J to 2 bases, leaving 8 bases not matched to a gene. This CDR3 is 15 amino acids long. The CDR3 is CASSLRDRAPYEQYF. In nucleotides, the CDR3 is TGTGCCAGCAGCCTCCGGGACAGGGCCCCCTACGAGCAGTACTTC.

Worth noting for this clone: A read error may account for a junction end that differs from germline. J is TRBJ1-2 and V is TRBV19; D is undetermined. Germline V gene data show CDR1 as LNHDA and CDR2 as SQIVND (reference sequence). The CDR3 covers 13 residues. The CDR3 DNA sequence: TGTGCCAGTAGTATATCGGGTCGCTTGGTACGGAACTTC. Protein product: CASSISGRLVRNF.

The rearrangement joins TRBV27 to TRBJ2-7, with D unresolved. With 6 bases removed from V and 0 bases from J, the gap between germline ends came to 9 bases. The CDR3 extends over 13 amino acids. Germline CDR1 MNHEY, CDR2 SMNVEV (reference sequence). CDR3 residues: CASSLLSSYEQYF. CDR3 DNA: TGTGCCAGCAGCCTACTTAGCTCCTACGAGCAGTACTTC.

The gene calls are TRBV5-6 and TRBJ1-3; no definite D call. This CDR3 spans 16 amino acids. The germline gives CDR1 SGHDT, CDR2 YYEEEE. The V end lost 4 bases, the J end lost 0 bases, and 14 bases lay between the germline ends. CDR3: CASSHGESYSGNTIYF. For the CDR3, the DNA is TGTGCCAGCAGCCACGGGGAGAGCTACTCTGGAAACACCATATATTTT.

This clone was detected once. The gene calls are TRBV19 and TRBJ1-4; tentatively, D is TRBD1 (5 bases). Per germline, CDR1 LNHDA and CDR2 SQIVND (reference sequence). V was shortened by 3 bases and J by 7 bases, with 12 bases between the two germline ends. This CDR3 has 14 amino acids. The CDR3 region has the DNA TGTGCCAGTAGTATGTGGGGGGGTTTTGAAAAACTGTTTTTT. It specifies CASSMWGGFEKLFF.

The chain combines TRBV18 with TRBJ1-1; D gene ambiguous. Germline CDR1 is KGHSH and CDR2 is LQKENI. There are 15 residues in the CDR3. V lost 0 bases to trimming and J lost 1 base, with 9 bases between them. CDR3 coding DNA: TGTGCCAGCTCACCACCTACCCCAGGGAACACTGAAGCTTTCTTT. Protein product: CASSPPTPGNTEAFF.

The V gene is TRBV5-1, the J gene TRBJ2-2, with D possibly being TRBD1 (5 bases). The CDR3 has 13 residues. Trimming took off 5 bases at V and 5 bases at J, with 10 bases between the two ends. Per germline, CDR1 SGHRS and CDR2 YFSETQ. The DNA of the CDR3 is TGCGCCAGCAGTCCTCAGGGAACCGGGGAGCTGTTTTTT. It translates to CASSPQGTGELFF. The whole variable domain, filled in from reference TRBV5-1 and TRBJ2-2, reads KAGVTQTPRYLIKTRGQQVTLSCSPISGHRSVSWYQQTPGQGLQFLFEYFSETQRNKGNFPGRFSGRQFSNSRSEMNVSTLELGDSALYLCASSPQGTGELFFGEGSRLTVL.